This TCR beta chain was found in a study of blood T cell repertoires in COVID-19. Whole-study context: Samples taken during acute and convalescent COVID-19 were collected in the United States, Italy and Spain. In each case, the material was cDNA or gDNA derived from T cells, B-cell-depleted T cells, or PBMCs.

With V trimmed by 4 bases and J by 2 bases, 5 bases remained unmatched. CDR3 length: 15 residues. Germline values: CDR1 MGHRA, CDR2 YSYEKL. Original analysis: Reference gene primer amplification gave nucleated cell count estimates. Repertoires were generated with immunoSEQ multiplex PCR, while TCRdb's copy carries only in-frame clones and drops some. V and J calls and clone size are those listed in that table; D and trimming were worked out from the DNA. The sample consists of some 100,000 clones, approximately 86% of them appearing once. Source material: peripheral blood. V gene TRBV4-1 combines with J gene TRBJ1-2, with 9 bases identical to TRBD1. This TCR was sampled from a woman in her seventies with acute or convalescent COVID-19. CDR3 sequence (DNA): TGCGCCAGCAGCCGACCGGGACAGGGAAACTATGGCTACACCTTC. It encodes CASSRPGQGNYGYTF.